This is a list of T cell receptor beta chains from one sample in a study of shared clonotypes between healthy human individuals. The method was immunoSEQ multiplex PCR; TCRdb's version includes in-frame clones alone and lacks a portion of them. The data contain hundreds of thousands of clones, 80% to 95% of them singletons. The sequenced sample consisted of naive CD8+ T cells sorted from blood. The receptors derive from a man aged 25 to 40 in good health. CDR3s include the opening cysteine and the closing phenylalanine or tryptophan. D genes are given only for firm matches. Expanded clones get a size class; other rows say once, few or many, or leave the size out.

j_call v_call d_call clone_size cdr3_aa cdr3_nt
TRBJ2-7 TRBV27 TRBD2 NA CASSFLRGSSYEQYF TGTGCCAGCAGTTTCCTTCGCGGGAGCTCCTACGAGCAGTACTTC
TRBJ2-2 TRBV18 TRBD2 NA CASSPSLAERVGELFF TGTGCCAGCTCACCGTCACTAGCGGAGAGGGTCGGGGAGCTGTTTTTT
TRBJ2-5 TRBV16 TRBD1 NA CASSQWDRQETQYF TGTGCCAGCAGCCAATGGGACAGACAAGAGACCCAGTACTTC
TRBJ1-4 TRBV25-1 NA once CATTAAPNEKLFF TGTGCCACCACGGCAGCTCCTAATGAAAAACTGTTTTTT
TRBJ2-3 TRBV5-1 TRBD2 NA CASSLVAGLGTQYF TGCGCCAGCAGCTTGGTAGCGGGACTAGGTACGCAGTATTTT
TRBJ2-5 TRBV9 TRBD2 NA CASSAGLAGLFSGETQYF TGTGCCAGCAGCGCCGGACTAGCGGGATTATTTTCTGGGGAGACCCAGTACTTC
TRBJ1-2 TRBV7-9 NA NA CASRSDSYGYTF TGTGCCAGCAGGTCAGATTCCTATGGCTACACCTTC
TRBJ2-2 TRBV2 NA NA CASSELKAILIGTGELFF TGTGCCAGCAGTGAATTAAAGGCTATTCTCATTGGCACCGGGGAGCTGTTTTTT
TRBJ2-7 TRBV15 TRBD2 once CATSKTSGYEQYF TGTGCCACCAGCAAAACTAGCGGCTACGAGCAGTACTTC
TRBJ2-2 TRBV7-2 NA NA CASSLVPGLRNTGELFF TGTGCCAGCAGCTTAGTCCCGGGACTCCGAAACACCGGGGAGCTGTTTTTT
TRBJ2-1 TRBV27 TRBD1 NA CASLGQGSLNEQFF TGTGCCAGCTTGGGACAGGGATCATTAAATGAGCAGTTCTTC
TRBJ1-2 TRBV7-9 NA NA CASSPVSRRDGYTF TGTGCCAGCAGCCCCGTTTCCCGAAGAGATGGCTACACCTTC
TRBJ1-2 TRBV27 NA NA CASSLKQSRKNGYTF TGTGCCAGCAGTTTAAAGCAAAGTAGAAAGAATGGCTACACCTTC
TRBJ2-2 TRBV5-1 TRBD2 NA CASSLPSGGNTGELFF TGCGCCAGCAGCTTACCTAGCGGGGGGAACACCGGGGAGCTGTTTTTT
TRBJ1-5 TRBV30 TRBD1 NA CAWSVEVTGGDQPQHF TGTGCCTGGAGTGTAGAAGTAACAGGGGGGGATCAGCCCCAGCATTTT
TRBJ2-7 TRBV27 NA NA CASSLGRTYEQYF TGTGCCAGCAGTTTGGGCAGGACCTACGAGCAGTACTTC
TRBJ1-2 TRBV28 NA NA CASRRKTWTARNYGYTF TGTGCCAGCAGACGAAAGACTTGGACAGCGCGAAACTATGGCTACACCTTC
TRBJ2-1 TRBV4-3 NA many CASSQDLRGVWYNEQFF TGCGCCAGCAGCCAAGATTTGAGGGGAGTGTGGTACAATGAGCAGTTCTTC
TRBJ2-5 TRBV7-9 NA NA CASRGAGPRETQYF TGTGCCAGCAGAGGGGCGGGCCCCCGGGAGACCCAGTACTTC
TRBJ2-7 TRBV29-1 NA NA CSVETRGEQYF TGCAGCGTTGAAACTAGGGGTGAGCAGTACTTC
TRBJ2-3 TRBV23-1 NA NA CASSHHTDQLAPCTDTQYF TGCGCCAGCAGTCACCATACCGACCAACTAGCTCCTTGCACAGATACGCAGTATTTT
TRBJ2-7 TRBV7-6 TRBD2 NA CASSLALREARTYEQYF TGTGCCAGCAGCTTAGCGCTACGGGAGGCGCGTACCTACGAGCAGTACTTC
TRBJ2-7 TRBV27 NA NA CASSAQGKTYEQYF TGTGCCAGCAGCGCCCAAGGGAAAACCTACGAGCAGTACTTC
TRBJ2-1 TRBV14 TRBD2 NA CASSQGSGLAAIQNHNEQFF TGTGCCAGCAGCCAAGGATCAGGACTAGCGGCCATCCAAAATCACAATGAGCAGTTCTTC
TRBJ1-1 TRBV7-9 NA NA CASSPLSNFEAFF TGTGCCAGCAGCCCACTATCGAATTTTGAAGCTTTCTTT
TRBJ2-7 TRBV4-1 TRBD1 NA CASSQEVHGTAYEQYF TGCGCCAGCAGCCAAGAAGTTCACGGGACAGCCTACGAGCAGTACTTC
TRBJ2-3 TRBV13 NA NA CASSLALRRFDTQYF TGTGCCAGCAGCTTAGCGTTGCGCCGCTTTGATACGCAGTATTTT
TRBJ2-1 TRBV6-4 TRBD1 NA CATSGGIYNEQFF TGTGCCACTTCAGGGGGCATCTACAATGAGCAGTTCTTC
TRBJ2-7 TRBV11-2 NA NA CASSFELPYEQYF TGTGCCAGCAGCTTCGAACTCCCCTACGAGCAGTACTTC
TRBJ1-4 TRBV28 NA once CASSSPPGEGEKLFF TGTGCCAGCAGTTCCCCCCCAGGTGAGGGAGAAAAACTGTTTTTT
TRBJ1-5 TRBV5-4 TRBD1 NA CASSLGTGGNQPQHF TGTGCCAGCAGCTTGGGGACAGGGGGCAATCAGCCCCAGCATTTT
TRBJ2-1 TRBV15 NA NA CATSGTPSYNEQFF TGTGCCACCTCCGGGACTCCCTCCTACAATGAGCAGTTCTTC
TRBJ1-3 TRBV5-4 NA once CASSNSDRNTIYF TGTGCCAGCAGCAACAGCGACCGAAACACCATATATTTT
TRBJ1-2 TRBV5-1 NA once CASSWTRRNYTF TGCGCCAGCAGCTGGACTAGGAGGAACTACACCTTC
TRBJ2-1 TRBV28 TRBD2 NA CASSFLAGAAEQFF TGTGCCAGCAGTTTCCTAGCGGGAGCAGCTGAGCAGTTCTTC
TRBJ2-7 TRBV28 TRBD1 NA CASSIMDRGSDEQYF TGTGCCAGCAGCATAATGGACAGGGGTTCAGACGAGCAGTACTTC
TRBJ2-1 TRBV2 NA NA CASSYWTGNEQFF TGTGCCAGCAGTTACTGGACGGGCAATGAGCAGTTCTTC
TRBJ1-1 TRBV30 NA NA CAWSVSITEAFF TGTGCCTGGAGTGTAAGTATCACTGAAGCTTTCTTT
TRBJ2-3 TRBV7-3 NA NA CASSPGQGADTQYF TGTGCCAGCAGCCCAGGGCAGGGCGCAGATACGCAGTATTTT
TRBJ2-2 TRBV7-9 NA few CASSHRDGTGELFF TGTGCCAGCAGCCACAGGGACGGCACCGGGGAGCTGTTTTTT
TRBJ2-7 TRBV4-1 NA NA CASSPQAQGVYEQYF TGCGCCAGCAGCCCCCAGGCGCAGGGAGTCTACGAGCAGTACTTC
TRBJ2-3 TRBV4-1 NA NA CASRAGARSTDTQYF TGCGCCAGCAGGGCGGGGGCGCGTAGCACAGATACGCAGTATTTT